The entry below describes one T cell receptor (beta chain). The antigen it binds to is not known. Within one base of it there is no much larger clone, and no base qualities were kept. This sample is drawn from a study of beta chain features in type 1 diabetes (dated by TCRdb to the late 2010s). A note on the overall study: No differences in mean age, gender distribution, total cell number or subset yield were found between patients and healthy donors. A total of roughly 100 million sorted cells were examined across all samples, and the number of cells per subset was strongly correlated with RNA yield. In the study, TCRB repertoires of sorted circulating CD4+ T cell subsets from recently diagnosed type 1 diabetes patients were compared with those of matched healthy donors. Regulatory and stem cell-like memory subsets were obtained from only 8 patients and about 8 healthy donors, while naive and central memory subsets were obtained from all 30 or so donors. Overall study results and their limits: Because cDNA was sequenced instead of genomic DNA, activated cells with high expression could be over-represented, although the groups did not differ in activation or CD3 levels. HLA sub-analyses involved small numbers of individuals, so any influence of HLA type on TCRB rearrangement remained unresolved. In all four CD4+ subsets, TCRB CDR3 length was moderately but significantly shorter in type 1 diabetes patients. Naive, central memory and regulatory TCRB repertoires appeared to be more similar among patients than among healthy donors. Patients with type 1 diabetes made fewer insertions and deleted more nucleotides at VDJ recombination sites, implying thymic rearrangement abnormalities. Shorter templates might be favored by PCR, yet because patient and control samples were amplified and corrected together, any such skew would affect both groups equally.

The High Capacity cDNA Reverse Transcription Kit was used to reverse transcribe all of the isolated RNA, meaning that expressed TCRB transcripts were what got sequenced. Deep immunoSEQ sequencing was applied to naive, central memory and regulatory T cell samples, giving an average of around 4 million total reads per sample. After sorted cells were lysed in RLT buffer, RNA was extracted with DNase-treated RNeasy Micro or Mini kits, with the choice depending on cell number. To prevent cross-contamination, each cell subset was processed individually, whereas patient and healthy donor samples were processed jointly. Using the immunoSEQ multiplex PCR, TCRB sequences were amplified from cDNA into 87-bp fragments spanning the CDR3 region. Sequencing of the amplicons was performed on the Illumina HiSeq platform. On the study's bioinformatics: PCR bias was corrected computationally using synthetic template baselines, and reads within Hamming distance 2 were collapsed, with unmergeable singletons discarded. By aligning reads against IMGT, V, D and J genes, CDR3 length, and insertions or deletions at six rearrangement sites were assigned. Within each subset, clonotype counts were normalized to sorted cell number, and only after that were true diversity and Gini coefficients computed with the tcR R package. Repertoire sharing was quantified using the overlap coefficient calculated on TCRB nucleotide sequences. Out-of-frame TCRB sequences from naive cells were analyzed to stand in for the pre-selection repertoire. TCRdb provides this immuneACCESS table in a form limited to in-frame rearrangements. Some clones are lacking; in checked studies, under half of them reflect an unresolved V gene, and why the rest are absent is not known. That table supplies the V and J calls and clone size; D and trimming were determined from the DNA. This sample gives some 700,000 clones in total; about an eighth of them show up just once. The ten most abundant clones make up 0.022% of the sample.

Each donor gave one peripheral blood draw, averaging approximately 120 mL, which was collected into heparinised tubes. A BD FACSAria II was used to sort naive, central memory, regulatory and stem cell-like memory CD4+ T cells with a panel that included CD45RO, CCR7, CD25, CD127, CD95 and CD27. All sorted populations exceeded 95% purity. PBMCs were isolated right away by Lymphoprep density gradient centrifugation and were stained directly, without culture. Samples were stained and sorted in pairs, with one healthy donor and one patient per experiment, so that batch effects were minimized. The sample consisted of naive CD4+ T cells from blood. Interpreted using the paper, the cell subset or site label stands for: true naive CD4+ T cells. This clonotype was sampled from a man between 18 and 35 years old with type 1 diabetes.

Here is the DNA: TGTGCCATCAGTGAGGTGTTCCCTAACTATGGCTACACCTTC. This codes for CAISEVFPNYGYTF. Recombination joined TRBV10-3 with TRBJ1-2; the D gene cannot be resolved reliably. The germline V gene specifies ENHRY as CDR1 and SYGVKD as CDR2. A distance of 7 bases separates the germline ends of V and J, which lose 2 bases and 0 bases respectively. The CDR3 holds 14 amino acids from the cysteine to the phenylalanine. Here the CDR3 DNA is all that survives: 42 bases in frame from base 1.